The 15 T cell receptor beta chains below were found in one sample sequenced in a study of CD8 T cells in ankylosing spondylitis. Using its own MiXCR run on the 5' RACE reads, TCRdb lists one record per CDR3 protein. The sample shows 190,000 or so distinct CDR3 sequences, over 10% of them seen only once. The sequenced material came from blood, either unsorted or a sorted T cell fraction (not recorded which). These TCRs come from a male donor with ankylosing spondylitis or in good health (not recorded which).

The genes are TRBV4-2 and TRBJ2-7; the D is unclear. The CDR3 runs to 13 residues. The V end was cut by 0 bases, the J end by 4 bases, with 7 bases between. CDR1 is LGHNA and CDR2 is YNFKEQ in the germline V gene. This CDR3 reads CASSQDKNYEQYF. CDR3 sequence (DNA): TGTGCCAGCAGCCAAGATAAGAATTACGAGCAGTACTTC.

Points on this clonotype: This clone may be a read error of a much larger clone one base away. This sequence joins TRBV7-9 and TRBJ2-1, with 7 bases matching TRBD2. CDR3 size: 15 residues. Germline values: CDR1 SEHNR, CDR2 FQNEAQ (reference sequence). The CDR3 here is CVSSFGLAEYNEQFF. In nucleotides, the CDR3 is TGTGTCAGCAGCTTTGGGCTAGCGGAGTACAATGAGCAGTTCTTC.

This clonotype was counted between two and nine times. V and J are TRBV3-1 and TRBJ2-3, with 13 bases aligning to TRBD2. The CDR3 spans 18 residues. V gave up 0 bases and J gave up 2 bases; unmatched junction bases: 5. The germline V gene has CDR1 LGHDT and CDR2 YNNKEL (reference sequence). Written as DNA, the CDR3 is TGTGCCAGCAGCCAAGATCGGACTAGCGGGGGCCACACAGATACGCAGTATTTT. The encoded protein is CASSQDRTSGGHTDTQYF.

V is TRBV5-1 and J is TRBJ2-2; 9 bases fit TRBD1. Germline trimming cut 4 bases from V and 4 bases from J; bases unmatched to any gene: 5. From germline, CDR1 is SGHRS and CDR2 YFSETQ. The CDR3 consists of 15 residues. The CDR3 sequence: CASSPGQGSTGELFF. Here the CDR3 DNA reads TGCGCCAGCAGCCCGGGACAGGGTAGCACCGGGGAGCTGTTTTTT.

This clonotype has a count of ten or more. J is TRBJ1-1 and V is TRBV5-1, with 10 bases that match TRBD1. The V gene's germline CDR1 is SGHRS and CDR2 YFSETQ. The CDR3 covers 15 residues. J was trimmed by 5 bases and V by 3 bases; bases with no gene match: 7. DNA for the CDR3: TGCGCCAGCAGCTGGGGACAGGGGAGTTTTACTGAAGCTTTCTTT. Translating gives CASSWGQGSFTEAFF.

This clonotype was detected only a few times. This chain joins TRBV7-6 and TRBJ2-1; TRBD2 matches 13 bases. Germline-derived CDR1 and CDR2 are SGHVS and FNYEAQ. V gave up 5 bases and J gave up 9 bases; unmatched junction bases: 7. The CDR3 has 15 residues. The CDR3 loop is CASSLTSGGASEQFF. CDR3 coding DNA: TGTGCCAGCAGCCTAACTAGCGGGGGGGCAAGTGAGCAGTTCTTC.

The chain joins TRBV27 to TRBJ1-2; tentatively, D is TRBD1 (5 bases). Trimming cost V 8 bases and J 3 bases, with 19 bases left between them. From germline, CDR1 is MNHEY and CDR2 SMNVEV (reference sequence). This CDR3 contains 15 residues. This chain's CDR3 is CASGEFGGDDYGYTF. Written as DNA, the CDR3 is TGTGCCAGCGGGGAGTTTGGAGGGGATGACTATGGCTACACCTTC.

This rearrangement joins TRBV2 to TRBJ1-5, with D unclear. V was pared by 6 bases and J by 1 base, with 16 bases between. Germline V gives CDR1 SNHLY, CDR2 FYNNEI. The CDR3 is made up of 16 amino acids. In DNA form, the CDR3 reads TGTGCCAGCAGCGCCCCCGACGTAAGAAGCAATCAGCCCCAGCATTTT. Translation gives CASSAPDVRSNQPQHF.

This chain joins TRBV29-1 and TRBJ2-5, with D tentatively TRBD1 (6 bases). V was trimmed by 0 bases and J by 5 bases, leaving 22 bases between them. CDR3 length equals 17 residues. CDR1 and CDR2 (germline): SQVTM, ANQGSEA. The CDR3 coding sequence is TGCAGCGTTGAAGATACGCTTGGACTGCACCAGGGGGAGACCCAGTACTTC. Its protein is CSVEDTLGLHQGETQYF.

The CDR3 DNA reads as TGTGCCAGCAGTCCCCGGACTAGCGCTCCCTACAATGAGCAGTTCTTC. Translation: CASSPRTSAPYNEQFF. The rearrangement uses TRBV6-2 or TRBV6-3 and TRBJ2-1; 9 nucleotides align to TRBD2. With 5 bases clipped from V and 2 bases from J, the junction kept 7 bases outside the gene matches. The CDR3 spans 16 residues. The germline gives CDR1 MNHEY, CDR2 SVGEGT.

J is TRBJ1-2 and V is TRBV9, with D hard to call. The germline V gene has CDR1 SGDLS and CDR2 YYNGEE. V was shortened by 0 bases and J by 7 bases, with 10 bases between the two germline ends. This CDR3 contains 13 residues. The CDR3 coding sequence is TGTGCCAGCAGCGTAGTAGGAGGGTCTGGCTACACCTTC. Translating it yields CASSVVGGSGYTF.

On this clonotype: A read error is possible here, since a much larger clone lies one base away. V usage is TRBV12-3 or TRBV12-4 and J usage is TRBJ2-5; 9 bases are a match to TRBD2. CDR3 size: 15 residues. CDR3 residues: CAGSSRLADQETQYF. For the CDR3, the DNA is TGTGCCGGCAGTTCTAGACTAGCGGATCAAGAGACCCAGTACTTC.

This clonotype occurred many times. The chain carries TRBV29-1 and TRBJ2-1; TRBD2 agrees at 7 bases. Germline V gene lookup returns CDR1 SQVTM and CDR2 ANQGSEA. The CDR3 is 12 amino acids. With V trimmed by 7 bases and J by 9 bases, 9 bases remained unmatched. CDR3 bases: TGCAGCGGGGGCCCGGGGGGTGGTGAGCAGTTCTTC. Translating gives CSGGPGGGEQFF.

This clonotype turned up a few times. The chain employs TRBV3-1 and TRBJ2-5; 11 positions match TRBD2. The CDR3 is 18 residues long. Germline V lookup: CDR1 LGHDT, CDR2 YNNKEL (reference sequence). V dropped 1 base and J dropped 1; count of bases not matched to a gene: 8. As DNA, the CDR3 is TGTGCCAGCAGCCAAGGGGGGGGGACTAGCGGATTCCAAGAGACCCAGTACTTC. Its translation: CASSQGGGTSGFQETQYF.

The chain joins TRBV27 to TRBJ1-6; tentatively, D is TRBD1 (6 bases). Per germline, CDR1 MNHEY and CDR2 SMNVEV (reference sequence). The CDR3 length is 14 residues. Trimming cost V 6 bases and J 9 bases, with 15 bases left between them. The CDR3 coding sequence is TGTGCCAGCAGAGATTCCGGGACACCTTCACCCCTCCACTTT. Its translation: CASRDSGTPSPLHF.